Listed here are 28 T cell receptor beta chains from one sample, sequenced in a study of early T cells in non-severe SARS-CoV-2 infection. TCRdb re-called the 5' RACE reads with MiXCR, one entry per CDR3 protein. The sample has approximately 81,000 distinct CDR3 sequences, roughly 13% seen once. Specimen: whole blood. These receptors were taken from an adult who was a healthcare worker with PCR-confirmed SARS-CoV-2 infection or an uninfected control (not recorded which).

The sample holds a few counts of this clonotype. The gene calls are TRBV20-1 and TRBJ2-1; no clear D gene. This CDR3 has 15 amino acids. Trimming left V 0 bases short and J 1 base short, with 10 bases between. CDR1 and CDR2 (germline): DFQATT, SNEGSKA (reference sequence). The chain's CDR3 is CSARDLAGSYNEQFF. CDR3 nucleotide sequence: TGCAGTGCTAGAGATTTGGCAGGTTCCTACAATGAGCAGTTCTTC.

This clonotype has just a few counts. Germline and junction disagree at one end, which may indicate a read error. The chain couples TRBV7-9 to TRBJ1-6, with 10 positions matching TRBD1. The germline V gene has CDR1 SEHNR and CDR2 FQNEAQ (reference sequence). CDR3 length equals 15 residues. The CDR3 nucleotides are TGTGCCAGCAGGGCGGGACAGGGGTATACTTCACCCCTCCACTTT. Amino acids: CASRAGQGYTSPLHF.

The chain uses TRBV7-2 and TRBJ2-3; 8 bases fit TRBD1. The CDR3 is 15 amino acids. Germline assignment: CDR1 SGHTA and CDR2 FQGNSA. Trimming took 8 bases from V and 0 from J; bases not matched to a gene: 7. The CDR3 coding sequence is TGTGCCAGCGTACGGGACAGGACTAGCACAGATACGCAGTATTTT. It yields the protein CASVRDRTSTDTQYF.

The chain couples TRBV18 to TRBJ1-1; possibly TRBD1 for D (5 bases). The germline V gene encodes CDR1 KGHSH and CDR2 LQKENI. The CDR3 sequence is 14 residues long. Deletions cut 3 bases from V and 0 bases from J, with 8 bases between. The CDR3 DNA reads TGTGCCAGCTCACCGGGGACGGTGAACACTGAAGCTTTCTTT. Amino acid sequence: CASSPGTVNTEAFF.

This chain links TRBV10-3 with TRBJ2-7; possibly TRBD1 for D (6 bases). Germline V CDR1 and CDR2: ENHRY, SYGVKD. This CDR3 is 14 amino acids long. V was cut by 3 bases and J by 5 bases, with 14 bases left in between. As DNA, the CDR3 is TGTGCCATCAGTGATCGGGACACGCGAGACGAGCAGTACTTC. Its translation is CAISDRDTRDEQYF.

The chain uses TRBV21-1 and TRBJ2-3; the D call of TRBD1 is as the table states it, not checked on the DNA. TRBV21-1 is described as a pseudogene. This CDR3 has 17 residues. The CDR3 nucleotides are TGTGCCAGCAGCGAGATAGGGACAGGGGGTTTGGCAGATACGCAGTATTTT. Residues: CASSEIGTGGLADTQYF.

The count of this clonotype is one. The chain joins TRBV7-9 to TRBJ2-1; TRBD2 matches 7 bases. The V gene's germline CDR1 is SEHNR and CDR2 FQNEAQ (reference sequence). CDR3 length: 14 amino acids. Trimming removed 4 bases from V and 10 bases from J; junction bases left unmatched: 10. The CDR3 coding sequence is TGTGCCAGCAGCTCAGGGTCAGCGGGAAGGGAGCAGTTCTTC. Translated, it gives CASSSGSAGREQFF.

The genes are TRBV20-1 and TRBJ2-7; 7 nucleotides line up with TRBD1. J gave up 2 bases and V 3 bases, and 10 bases lay outside the gene matches. The CDR3 is 15 amino acids. From germline, CDR1 is DFQATT and CDR2 SNEGSKA (reference sequence). The CDR3 coding sequence is TGCAGTGCTAGTCAGGGGGTATTCCAGACCTACGAGCAGTACTTC. Protein: CSASQGVFQTYEQYF.

This clonotype was recorded a few times. The chain couples TRBV3-1 to TRBJ1-1; D is undetermined. The V gene lost 3 bases and the J gene lost 7 bases, with 9 bases spanning the gap. Germline V lookup: CDR1 LGHDT, CDR2 YNNKEL (reference sequence). The CDR3 covers 12 residues. The CDR3 DNA reads as TGTGCCAGCAGCCATGCCCCCGGTGAAGCTTTCTTT. It codes for CASSHAPGEAFF.

The table lists this clonotype with many counts. The CDR3 region has the DNA TGCGCCAGCAGCCAAGGACGGACAGGGGATGGAGAGACCCAGTACTTC. It encodes CASSQGRTGDGETQYF. This sequence joins TRBV4-1 and TRBJ2-5; 9 nucleotides agree with TRBD1. The CDR3 loop spans 16 amino acids. V gave up 1 base and J gave up 4 bases; unmatched junction bases: 7. Germline CDR1 reads MGHRA; CDR2 reads YSYEKL.

The chain has TRBV10-3 and TRBJ2-1; TRBD2 matches 12 bases. CDR3 length: 14 residues. Germline-derived CDR1 and CDR2 are ENHRY and SYGVKD. The V segment lost 3 bases and the J segment 7 bases; nucleotides outside the gene matches: 1. The CDR3 region is CAISETSGRNEQFF. The DNA for the CDR3 is TGTGCCATCAGTGAAACTAGCGGGAGGAATGAGCAGTTCTTC.

In its sample, this clonotype was seen many times. J is TRBJ1-5 and V is TRBV5-1, with 9 bases identical to TRBD1. The CDR3 has 14 residues. V shed 3 bases and J 2 bases; nucleotides not matched to a gene: 0. Per germline, CDR1 SGHRS and CDR2 YFSETQ. CDR3 loop: CASSWTGGNQPQHF. In nucleotides, the CDR3 is TGCGCCAGCAGCTGGACAGGGGGCAATCAGCCCCAGCATTTT. Based on the CDR3 plus reference TRBV5-1 and TRBJ1-5, the full variable domain is KAGVTQTPRYLIKTRGQQVTLSCSPISGHRSVSWYQQTPGQGLQFLFEYFSETQRNKGNFPGRFSGRQFSNSRSEMNVSTLELGDSALYLCASSWTGGNQPQHFGDGTRLSIL.

The chain uses TRBV4-1 and TRBJ2-3, with unresolved D. CDR3 length: 13 amino acids. Germline V gene lookup returns CDR1 MGHRA and CDR2 YSYEKL. Trimming removed 5 bases at V and 2 bases at J, with 8 bases between. The CDR3 sequence is CASSGLVTDTQYF. The CDR3 region has the DNA TGCGCCAGCAGCGGTCTGGTCACAGATACGCAGTATTTT.

This clonotype was detected ten times or more. The rearrangement links TRBV27 to TRBJ2-5; D might be TRBD1 or TRBD2, each matching 5 bases. The length of the CDR3 is 15 residues. V was shortened by 3 bases and J by 3 bases, with 14 bases between the two germline ends. The germline gives CDR1 MNHEY, CDR2 SMNVEV (reference sequence). CDR3 residues: CASSFLGQREETQYF. The CDR3 region has the DNA TGTGCCAGCAGTTTCCTGGGGCAGAGGGAAGAGACCCAGTACTTC.

J is TRBJ1-2 and V is TRBV28; D might be TRBD1 (6 bases). Trimming stripped 3 bases from V and 6 bases from J, with 14 bases between. The CDR3 consists of 14 residues. Germline values: CDR1 MDHEN, CDR2 SYDVKM. Written as DNA, the CDR3 is TGTGCCAGCAGTTTGCTCTACAGGGCCGATGGCTACACCTTC. The encoded protein is CASSLLYRADGYTF.

The V gene is TRBV9, the J gene TRBJ2-3; 11 bases map to TRBD2. The CDR3 runs 16 residues. The germline V gene encodes CDR1 SGDLS and CDR2 YYNGEE. Losses at the gene ends were 7 bases for V and 4 bases for J; bases not matched to a gene: 11. The chain's CDR3 is CASSTTGTSGADTQYF. DNA of the CDR3: TGTGCCAGCTCAACTACCGGGACTAGCGGTGCAGATACGCAGTATTTT.

This clonotype was observed at least ten times. This chain connects TRBV7-9 to TRBJ1-1; no definite D call. Per the germline V gene, CDR1 is SEHNR and CDR2 is FQNEAQ (reference sequence). The germline V and J ends were trimmed by 5 bases and 2 bases, with 15 bases remaining between them. The CDR3 loop spans 15 amino acids. For the CDR3, the DNA is TGTGCCAGCAGCCCGAGCGGATCCGAAAACACTGAAGCTTTCTTT. It yields the protein CASSPSGSENTEAFF.

This clonotype was found a few times. In nucleotides, the CDR3 is TGTGCCAGCAGTGATAGATTTCTCCCCCAGTACTTC. Amino acids: CASSDRFLPQYF. The J gene is TRBJ2-5, the V gene TRBV2, with unresolved D. The CDR3 is made up of 12 amino acids. Germline CDR1 and CDR2: SNHLY and FYNNEI. V was trimmed by 3 bases and J by 9 bases, leaving 11 bases between them.

This clonotype has more than one count but fewer than ten. V usage is TRBV7-6 and J usage is TRBJ2-5; D ambiguous. This CDR3 has 13 amino acids. The V gene's germline CDR1 is SGHVS and CDR2 FNYEAQ. V gave up 4 bases and J gave up 3 bases, with 9 bases separating them. For the CDR3, the DNA is TGTGCCAGCAGCTACCGCGATGAAGAGACCCAGTACTTC. It yields the protein CASSYRDEETQYF.

The CDR3 here is CASSLSRLLETQYF. The CDR3 DNA reads TGCGCCAGCAGCTTGTCACGGTTACTAGAGACCCAGTACTTC. V and J are TRBV5-1 and TRBJ2-5; D gene ambiguous. The germline gives CDR1 SGHRS, CDR2 YFSETQ. Trimming left V 1 base short and J 4 bases short, with 11 bases between. The CDR3 spans 14 residues.

This clonotype has just a few counts. The chain employs TRBV20-1 and TRBJ1-4; D gene ambiguous. The CDR3 contains 10 residues. The germline V gene has CDR1 DFQATT and CDR2 SNEGSKA (reference sequence). Trimming shortened V by 0 bases and J by 7 bases, and 0 bases separated the two germline ends. The CDR3: CSARDEKLFF. As DNA, the CDR3 is TGCAGTGCTAGAGATGAAAAACTGTTTTTT.

The rearrangement uses TRBV15 and TRBJ2-7; weak D call: TRBD1 (6 bases). V shed 4 bases and J shed 8 bases, with 12 bases lying between them. The CDR3 is made up of 12 amino acids. CDR1 is LNHNV, CDR2 YYDKDF, per germline (reference sequence). In nucleotides, the CDR3 is TGTGCCACCAGCATCCTCGGGACAAAGCAGTACTTC. Encoded protein: CATSILGTKQYF.

This clonotype has just a few counts. CDR3 residues: CASSLLGLGEFF. The CDR3 nucleotides are TGCGCCAGCAGCTTGTTGGGCCTCGGGGAGTTCTTC. The rearrangement uses TRBV5-1 and TRBJ2-1, with D tentatively TRBD2 (5 bases). Trimming stripped 1 base from V and 14 bases from J, with 13 bases between. CDR1 SGHRS and CDR2 YFSETQ come from the germline V gene. CDR3 length: 12 residues. Filled out from reference TRBV5-1 and TRBJ2-1, the complete variable domain reads KAGVTQTPRYLIKTRGQQVTLSCSPISGHRSVSWYQQTPGQGLQFLFEYFSETQRNKGNFPGRFSGRQFSNSRSEMNVSTLELGDSALYLCASSLLGLGEFFGPGTRLTVL.

This clonotype was detected ten times or more. The chain links TRBV10-3 to TRBJ2-2, with TRBD1 as a possible D gene (5 bases). The V gene's germline CDR1 is ENHRY and CDR2 SYGVKD. Trimming stripped 6 bases from V and 7 bases from J, with 15 bases between. The CDR3 sequence is 14 residues long. CDR3: CAISLGQHDGELFF. CDR3 bases: TGTGCCATCAGCCTGGGGCAACACGACGGGGAGCTGTTTTTT.

This clonotype was counted many times. The CDR3 nucleotides read TGTGCCAGCAGTGATTCCAGGGAAGGGTTCTACGAGCAGTACTTC. Amino acids: CASSDSREGFYEQYF. The chain employs TRBV6-1 and TRBJ2-7; possible D gene TRBD1, 5 bases. V lost 3 bases, J lost 3 bases, and 15 bases lay in between. The CDR3 consists of 15 residues. Germline CDR1 is MNHNS and CDR2 is SASEGT.

This clonotype was observed at least ten times. The DNA of the CDR3 is TGCGCCAGCAGCCACCGGGACAGGGATCAGCCCCAGCATTTT. Translated: CASSHRDRDQPQHF. The rearrangement links TRBV4-1 to TRBJ1-5, with 9 positions matching TRBD1. The V gene end was trimmed by 3 bases and the J gene end by 5 bases; junction bases not matched to a gene: 2. This CDR3 is built from 14 residues. Germline CDR1 MGHRA, CDR2 YSYEKL.

The J gene is TRBJ2-5, the V gene TRBV28; tentatively, D is TRBD1 or TRBD2 (5 bases each). This CDR3 is 14 amino acids long. Germline CDR1 is MDHEN and CDR2 is SYDVKM. The V end lost 3 bases, the J end lost 4 bases, and 12 bases lay between the germline ends. CDR3 nucleotides: TGTGCCAGCAGTTTCCGGGGCGCGACAGAGACCCAGTACTTC. Translation: CASSFRGATETQYF.

This chain uses TRBV28 with TRBJ2-7; D may be TRBD2 (5 bases). The CDR3 length is 14 residues. Germline V CDR1 and CDR2: MDHEN, SYDVKM. V shed 2 bases and J shed 2 bases, with 10 bases lying between them. CDR3 bases: TGTGCCAGCAGTTTAGAGGGAATTCCCTACGAGCAGTACTTC. It codes for CASSLEGIPYEQYF.